This T cell receptor beta chain appears in the sequencing data of a study of T cell repertoires in aging, cancer and after chemotherapy. The germline gives CDR1 SGHDT, CDR2 YYEEEE. The CDR3 runs to 15 residues. Deletions cut 3 bases from V and 4 bases from J, with 17 bases between. TCR beta rearrangements were amplified from peripheral blood genomic DNA. A mixed TRB-A/B primer pool amplified rearranged TRB by multiplex touch-down PCR. TCRdb used MiXCR to reprocess the multiplex PCR reads, holding one entry per CDR3 protein. This sample carries more than 4,000 distinct CDR3 sequences, around a quarter of them seen once, and the ten largest clones take around 33%.

The specimen was blood. This chain uses TRBV5-6 with TRBJ2-7; D gene uncertain. The receptor was isolated from a human donor with a blood cancer. CDR3 sequence: CASSSGPGAPYEQYF. In DNA form, the CDR3 reads TGTGCCAGCAGCTCTGGCCCCGGTGCACCGTACGAGCAGTACTTC.